Below are 7 T cell receptor beta chains sequenced from a single sample in a study of CD8+ T cells in alopecia areata (dated by TCRdb to the late 2010s). Library preparation was by the immunoSEQ multiplex PCR assay. RNA was extracted from all samples and reverse transcribed into cDNA, which served as template for TCR sequencing. TCRdb's version of the immuneACCESS table is confined to in-frame rearrangements and falls short of the full clone set. An unresolved V gene accounts for under half of the shortfall where checked; the remainder is of unknown origin. The sample table holds roughly 150,000 clones, of which 55% to 65% were seen once. Of the sample, about 4.3% falls within the top ten clones. The sample consisted of CD4+ T cells sorted from blood. All receptors derive from a human donor in good health.

The genes are TRBV27 and TRBJ2-7, with D perhaps matching TRBD2 (5 bases). V shed 5 bases and J shed 0 bases, with 14 bases lying between them. The CDR3 loop spans 15 amino acids. CDR1 is MNHEY, CDR2 SMNVEV, per germline (reference sequence). CDR3 in amino acids: CASSQRTGSSYEQYF. The CDR3 nucleotides are TGTGCCAGCAGTCAGCGGACGGGGAGCTCCTACGAGCAGTACTTC.

This clone appeared a few times. This chain uses TRBV10-3 with TRBJ2-7; D is ambiguous. V dropped 7 bases and J dropped 0 bases, with 10 bases sitting between them. Germline CDR1 and CDR2: ENHRY and SYGVKD. The CDR3 consists of 13 residues. This CDR3 reads CAINRASSYEQYF. CDR3 nucleotides: TGTGCCATCAATAGGGCGTCCTCCTACGAGCAGTACTTC.

The V call is TRBV11-1, the J call TRBJ2-7; TRBD1 matches at 7 bases. Germline values: CDR1 SGHAT, CDR2 FQDESV (reference sequence). The CDR3 is 15 residues long. V lost 2 bases and J lost 0; bases outside the gene matches: 4. The CDR3 is CASSLTRDSSYEQYF. The CDR3 bases are TGTGCCAGCAGCTTAACACGGGACAGCTCCTACGAGCAGTACTTC.

This clone is medium-sized by share. V gene TRBV18 combines with J gene TRBJ2-7; D is undetermined. The CDR3 consists of 11 residues. Per germline, CDR1 KGHSH and CDR2 LQKENI. Trimming took 4 bases from V and 2 from J, leaving 3 bases between them. The CDR3 DNA reads as TGTGCCAGCTCACAGACCTACGAGCAGTACTTC. It yields the protein CASSQTYEQYF.

This chain uses TRBV29-1 with TRBJ1-2; possible D gene TRBD1, 5 bases. With 1 base removed from V and 7 bases from J, the gap between germline ends came to 10 bases. CDR1 is SQVTM and CDR2 is ANQGSEA in the germline V gene. CDR3 length: 12 residues. The chain's CDR3 is CSVEVSGFGYTF. CDR3 coding DNA: TGCAGCGTTGAAGTATCAGGGTTTGGCTACACCTTC.

The chain employs TRBV29-1 and TRBJ1-1; no reliable D call. The CDR3 extends over 10 amino acids. The germline CDR1 and CDR2 sequences are SQVTM and ANQGSEA. The ends were cut back, 4 bases at V and 11 bases at J, with 11 bases in the middle. The CDR3 protein is CSVGHSSAFF. The DNA for the CDR3 is TGCAGCGTTGGTCACTCCTCGGCTTTCTTT.

The rearrangement joins TRBV5-1 to TRBJ1-1; D is unresolved. Germline CDR1 reads SGHRS; CDR2 reads YFSETQ. Trimming took off 0 bases at V and 4 bases at J, with 10 bases between the two ends. This CDR3 has 14 residues. This chain's CDR3 is CASSLAEGPTEAFF. The CDR3 nucleotides are TGCGCCAGCAGCTTGGCGGAGGGCCCCACTGAAGCTTTCTTT.